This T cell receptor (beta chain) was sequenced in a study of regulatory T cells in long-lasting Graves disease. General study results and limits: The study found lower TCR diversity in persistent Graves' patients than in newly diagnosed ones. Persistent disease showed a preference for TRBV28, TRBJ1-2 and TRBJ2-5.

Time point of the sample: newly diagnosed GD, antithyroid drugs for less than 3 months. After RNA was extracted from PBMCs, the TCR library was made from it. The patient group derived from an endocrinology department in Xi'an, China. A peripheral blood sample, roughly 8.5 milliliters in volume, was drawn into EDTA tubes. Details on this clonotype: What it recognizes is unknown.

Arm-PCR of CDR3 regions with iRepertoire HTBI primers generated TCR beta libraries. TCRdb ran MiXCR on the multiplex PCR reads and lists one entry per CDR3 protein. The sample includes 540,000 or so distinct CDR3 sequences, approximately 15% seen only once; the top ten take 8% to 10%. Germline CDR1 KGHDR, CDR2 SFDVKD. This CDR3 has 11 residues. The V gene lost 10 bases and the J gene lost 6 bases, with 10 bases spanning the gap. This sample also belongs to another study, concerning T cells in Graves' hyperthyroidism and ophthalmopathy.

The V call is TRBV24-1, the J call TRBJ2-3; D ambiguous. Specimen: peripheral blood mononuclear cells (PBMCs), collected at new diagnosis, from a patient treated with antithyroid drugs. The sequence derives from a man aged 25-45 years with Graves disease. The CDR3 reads CATAFVDTQYF. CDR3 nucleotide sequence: TGTGCCACTGCCTTCGTGGATACGCAGTATTTT.